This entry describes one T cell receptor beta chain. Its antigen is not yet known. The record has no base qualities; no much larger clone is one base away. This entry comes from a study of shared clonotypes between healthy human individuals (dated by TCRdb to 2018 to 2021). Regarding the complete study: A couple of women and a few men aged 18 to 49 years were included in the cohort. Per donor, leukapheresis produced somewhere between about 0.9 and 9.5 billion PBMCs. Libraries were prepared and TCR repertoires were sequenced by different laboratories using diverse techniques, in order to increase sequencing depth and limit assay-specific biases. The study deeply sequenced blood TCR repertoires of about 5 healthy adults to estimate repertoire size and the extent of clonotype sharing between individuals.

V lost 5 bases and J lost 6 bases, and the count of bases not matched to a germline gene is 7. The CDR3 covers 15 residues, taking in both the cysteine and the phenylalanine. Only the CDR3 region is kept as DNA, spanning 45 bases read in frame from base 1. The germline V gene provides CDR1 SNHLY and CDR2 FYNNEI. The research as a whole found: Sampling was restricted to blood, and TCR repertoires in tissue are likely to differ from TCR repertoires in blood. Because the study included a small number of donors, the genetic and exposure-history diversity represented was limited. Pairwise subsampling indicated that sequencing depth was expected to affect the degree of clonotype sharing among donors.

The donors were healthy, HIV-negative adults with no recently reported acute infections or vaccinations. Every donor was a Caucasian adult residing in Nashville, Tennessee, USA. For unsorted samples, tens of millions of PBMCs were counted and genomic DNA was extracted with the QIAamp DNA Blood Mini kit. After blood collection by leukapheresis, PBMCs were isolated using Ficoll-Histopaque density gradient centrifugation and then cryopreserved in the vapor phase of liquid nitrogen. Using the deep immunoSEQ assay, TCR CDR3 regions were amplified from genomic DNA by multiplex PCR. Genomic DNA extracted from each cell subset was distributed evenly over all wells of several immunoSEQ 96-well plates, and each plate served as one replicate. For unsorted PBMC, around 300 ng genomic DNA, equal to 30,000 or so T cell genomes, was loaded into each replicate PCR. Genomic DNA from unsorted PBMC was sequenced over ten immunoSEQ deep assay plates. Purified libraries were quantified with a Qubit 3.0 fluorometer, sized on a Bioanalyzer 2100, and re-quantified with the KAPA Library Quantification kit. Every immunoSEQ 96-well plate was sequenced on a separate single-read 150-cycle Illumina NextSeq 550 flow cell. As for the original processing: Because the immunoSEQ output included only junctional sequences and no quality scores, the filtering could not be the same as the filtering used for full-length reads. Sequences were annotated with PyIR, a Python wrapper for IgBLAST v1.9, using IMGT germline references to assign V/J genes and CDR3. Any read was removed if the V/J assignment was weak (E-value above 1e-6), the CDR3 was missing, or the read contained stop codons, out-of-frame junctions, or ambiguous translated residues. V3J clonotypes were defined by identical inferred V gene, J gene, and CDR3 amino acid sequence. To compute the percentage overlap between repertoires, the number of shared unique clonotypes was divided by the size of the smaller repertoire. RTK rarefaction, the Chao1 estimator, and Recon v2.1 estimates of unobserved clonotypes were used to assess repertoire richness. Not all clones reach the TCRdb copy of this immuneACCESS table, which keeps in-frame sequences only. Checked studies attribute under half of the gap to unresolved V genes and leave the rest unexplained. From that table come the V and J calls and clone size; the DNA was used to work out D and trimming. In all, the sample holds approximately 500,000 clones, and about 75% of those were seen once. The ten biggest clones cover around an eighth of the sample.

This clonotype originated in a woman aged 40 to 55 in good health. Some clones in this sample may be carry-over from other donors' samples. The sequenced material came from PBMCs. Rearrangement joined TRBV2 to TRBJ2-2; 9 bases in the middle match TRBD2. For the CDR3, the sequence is CASSTGGLASGELFF. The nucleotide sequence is TGTGCCAGCAGTACGGGAGGACTAGCGTCCGGGGAGCTGTTTTTT.